This TCR beta chain was sequenced in a study of blood T cell repertoires in COVID-19. Background on the study: T cells, B-cell-depleted T cells, or PBMCs supplied cDNA or gDNA.

The repertoire was sequenced with immunoSEQ multiplex PCR; TCRdb's copy has only in-frame clones and lacks some. The sample has roughly 350,000 clones; about 92% are singletons. This clonotype originated in a woman under 40 who had recovered from COVID-19. Sequencing was done on a sample of PBMCs or T cells enriched from blood (not recorded which).

CDR3 nucleotides: TGTGCCAGCAGCCGCGTCCCGGGACTAGCGGGGGGGAACACCGGGGAGCTGTTTTTT. This sequence encodes CASSRVPGLAGGNTGELFF. This rearrangement joins TRBV7-2 to TRBJ2-2, with 15 bases that match TRBD2. CDR1 is SGHTA, CDR2 FQGNSA, per germline. Unmatched junction bases numbered 8, after V lost 5 bases and J lost 1 base. The CDR3 runs to 19 residues. The variable domain in full, with the rest retrieved from reference TRBV7-2 and TRBJ2-2, is GAGVSQSPSNKVTEKGKDVELRCDPISGHTALYWYRQSLGQGLEFLIYFQGNSAPDKSGLPSDRFSAERTGGSVSTLTIQRTQQEDSAVYLCASSRVPGLAGGNTGELFFGEGSRLTVL.